The clone carrying this TCR beta chain was observed many times. Its antigen is unidentified. This entry comes from a study of T cell repertoires in cytomegalovirus infection. Overall study context: Carrying CMV and the relevant HLA type showed in public TCR beta signatures.

TCRdb passed the reads through MiXCR, listing each CDR3 protein once. The sample lists 30,000 to 40,000 distinct CDR3 sequences; around half were seen once. Looked up from germline, CDR1 is SGHVS and CDR2 is FQNEAQ. The CDR3 has 13 residues. V dropped 6 bases and J dropped 10; count of bases not matched to a gene: 11. This sample comprised CD8+ T cells from cultured PBMCs, obtained from culture after CMV antigen stimulation. The chain is built from TRBV7-8 and TRBJ1-1; 7 bases align to TRBD1. The clonotype was recovered from a human donor in good health (CMV status not recorded). Some clones in this sample may be carry-over from other donors' samples. CDR3 region: CASRGTARLPAFF. CDR3 sequence (DNA): TGTGCCAGCAGAGGGACAGCCAGGTTGCCAGCTTTCTTT.